The next 11 T cell receptor beta chains were all read from a single sample in a study of blood T cell repertoires in COVID-19. The table came from immunoSEQ multiplex PCR; TCRdb's copy has only in-frame clones and leaves some out. The sample lists 150,000 to 250,000 clones, approximately 84% seen once, with 6% to 8% in the top ten. Material: peripheral blood. These TCRs come from a human donor with acute or convalescent COVID-19. The donor label of this sample is uncertain.

This sequence joins TRBV4-1 and TRBJ1-2; the match to TRBD1 covers 10 bases. The trim removed 2 bases at V and 6 bases at J, leaving 6 bases unmatched. Germline V lookup: CDR1 MGHRA, CDR2 YSYEKL. CDR3 length: 15 residues. The CDR3 DNA reads as TGCGCCAGCAGCCAAATTACCGGGACAGGGGATGGCTACACCTTC. Protein: CASSQITGTGDGYTF.

In regard to this clone: Germline is not matched at one junction end, which may reflect a read error. The genes are TRBV2 and TRBJ1-6, with D maybe TRBD1 (5 bases). This CDR3 comprises 17 residues. Per the germline V gene, CDR1 is SNHLY and CDR2 is FYNNEI. The CDR3 sequence is CASSGVGVSRYSSPLHF. As DNA, the CDR3 is TGTGCCAGCAGTGGGGTAGGGGTATCGCGATATAGTTCACCCCTCCACTTT.

V and J are TRBV9 and TRBJ2-2; 11 nucleotides align to TRBD2. V lost 3 bases and J lost 8; bases outside the gene matches: 9. This CDR3 spans 16 amino acids. Germline loops: CDR1 SGDLS, CDR2 YYNGEE. The CDR3 sequence is CASSGHSGRALGELFF. The CDR3 DNA reads as TGTGCCAGCAGCGGCCATAGCGGGAGGGCCCTAGGGGAGCTGTTTTTT.

This chain joins TRBV29-1 and TRBJ1-1, with D unresolved. Trimming removed 5 bases at V and 1 base at J, with 17 bases between. The CDR3 has 15 amino acids. Looked up from germline, CDR1 is SQVTM and CDR2 is ANQGSEA. The CDR3 DNA follows: TGCAGCGTTACCCCACCGGGAGGCAAGAACACTGAAGCTTTCTTT. Residues: CSVTPPGGKNTEAFF.

This clone has a single count. The genes are TRBV6-4 and TRBJ1-2; 10 nucleotides match TRBD1. Per the germline V gene, CDR1 is MRHNA and CDR2 is SNTAGT. J lost 8 bases, V lost 5 bases, and 11 bases had no gene match. The CDR3 consists of 15 residues. CDR3 coding DNA: TGTGCCAGCAGTCTTACTCCGGGACAGGGGCAGGGCTACACCTTC. Amino acids: CASSLTPGQGQGYTF.

The chain couples TRBV19 to TRBJ1-1, with a possible D match to TRBD1 (5 bases). Trimming pared 3 bases from V and 0 bases from J, leaving 14 bases between. In germline, CDR1 is LNHDA, CDR2 SQIVND (reference sequence). This CDR3 has 16 amino acids. The CDR3: CASSIGQGFLNTEAFF. The CDR3 coding sequence is TGTGCCAGTAGTATCGGTCAGGGTTTTCTGAACACTGAAGCTTTCTTT.

The gene calls are TRBV24-1 and TRBJ2-2; TRBD1 agrees at 10 bases. V gave up 4 bases and J gave up 6 bases; unmatched junction bases: 7. Per the germline V gene, CDR1 is KGHDR and CDR2 is SFDVKD. The CDR3 runs 16 residues. The CDR3 here is CATSDPRTGGSGELFF. The CDR3 DNA reads as TGTGCCACCAGTGACCCTCGGACAGGGGGGTCCGGGGAGCTGTTTTTT.

This sequence joins TRBV27 and TRBJ2-1, with 9 bases fitting TRBD2. Germline V gene data show CDR1 as MNHEY and CDR2 as SMNVEV (reference sequence). The trim removed 6 bases at V and 1 base at J, leaving 4 bases unmatched. This CDR3 spans 15 amino acids. The CDR3 DNA follows: TGTGCCAGCAGGGAAGCGGGAGGTTCCTACAATGAGCAGTTCTTC. Translated: CASREAGGSYNEQFF.

J is TRBJ2-1 and V is TRBV29-1; 7 nucleotides match TRBD2. CDR3 size: 15 residues. The germline V gene encodes CDR1 SQVTM and CDR2 ANQGSEA. V lost 4 bases and J lost 0; bases outside the gene matches: 6. CDR3 bases: TGCAGCGTTGGGGGGGGGTCCAGCTCCTACAATGAGCAGTTCTTC. It yields the protein CSVGGGSSSYNEQFF.

The chain links TRBV28 to TRBJ2-7, with a weak D call TRBD1 (6 bases). Trimming shortened V by 3 bases and J by 2 bases, and 11 bases separated the two germline ends. The CDR3 length is 14 residues. Germline assignment: CDR1 MDHEN and CDR2 SYDVKM. The CDR3 loop reads CASSFTGLAYEQYF. The DNA for the CDR3 is TGTGCCAGCAGTTTTACAGGGTTAGCCTACGAGCAGTACTTC.

As DNA, the CDR3 is TGTGCCAGCTCACCAAGCAGGGATGCAGATACGCAGTATTTT. Encoded protein: CASSPSRDADTQYF. The rearrangement uses TRBV18 and TRBJ2-3; D possibly corresponds to TRBD1 (5 bases). V shed 2 bases and J shed 4 bases, with 10 bases lying between them. Germline values: CDR1 KGHSH, CDR2 LQKENI. This CDR3 is 14 amino acids long.